The present entry profiles one TCR beta chain with its context. This CDR3 has 12 residues. Germline V gene lookup returns CDR1 MDHEN and CDR2 SYDVKM. With 7 bases removed from V and 7 bases from J, the gap between germline ends came to 13 bases. The repertoire was sequenced with immunoSEQ multiplex PCR; TCRdb's copy has only in-frame clones and lacks some. The sample comprises 90,000 to 120,000 clones, approximately 84% of which are singletons, and less than 5% rests with the top ten. This specimen comes from a study of blood T cell repertoires in COVID-19. Study-level information: Whether acute or convalescent, the COVID-19 samples came from the United States, Italy and Spain. PBMCs, B-cell-depleted T cells, or T cells were the source of the cDNA or gDNA that made up the material.

The sequenced sample consisted of peripheral blood. This chain connects TRBV28 to TRBJ1-2, with a weak D call TRBD1 (5 bases). This clonotype was sampled from a human donor in a cohort sampled during active COVID-19. The CDR3 protein is CASTGGDRGYTF. The CDR3 DNA follows: TGTGCCAGCACCGGGGGGGATCGTGGCTACACCTTC.